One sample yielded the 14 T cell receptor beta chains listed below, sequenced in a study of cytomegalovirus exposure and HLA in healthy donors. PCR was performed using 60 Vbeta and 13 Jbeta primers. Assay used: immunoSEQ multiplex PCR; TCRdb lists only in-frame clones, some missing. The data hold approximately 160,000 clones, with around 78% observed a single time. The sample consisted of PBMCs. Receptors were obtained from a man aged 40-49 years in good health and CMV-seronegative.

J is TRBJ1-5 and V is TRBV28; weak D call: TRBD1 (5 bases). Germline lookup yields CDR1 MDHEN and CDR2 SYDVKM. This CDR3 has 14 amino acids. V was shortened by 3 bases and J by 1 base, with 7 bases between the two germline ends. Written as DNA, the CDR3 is TGTGCCAGCAGTTTCTGGGGCAGCAATCAGCCCCAGCATTTT. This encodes CASSFWGSNQPQHF.

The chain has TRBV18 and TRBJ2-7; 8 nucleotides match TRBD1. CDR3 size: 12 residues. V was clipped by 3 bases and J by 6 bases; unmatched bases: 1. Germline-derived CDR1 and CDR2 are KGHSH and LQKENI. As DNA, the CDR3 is TGTGCCAGCTCACCCGACAGGGGCGAGCAGTACTTC. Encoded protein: CASSPDRGEQYF.

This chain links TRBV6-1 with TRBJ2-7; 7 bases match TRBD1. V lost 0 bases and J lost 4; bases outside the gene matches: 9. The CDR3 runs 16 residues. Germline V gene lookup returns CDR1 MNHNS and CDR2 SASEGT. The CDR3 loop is CASSEAGQPRLYEQYF. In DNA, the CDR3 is TGTGCCAGCAGTGAAGCGGGACAGCCAAGATTGTACGAGCAGTACTTC.

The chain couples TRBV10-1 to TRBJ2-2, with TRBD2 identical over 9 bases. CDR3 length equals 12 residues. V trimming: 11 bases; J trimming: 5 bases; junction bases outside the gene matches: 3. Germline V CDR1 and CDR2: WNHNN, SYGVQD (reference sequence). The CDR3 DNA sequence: TGCGCCGCGGGAGGGTGGACCGGGGAGCTGTTTTTT. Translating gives CAAGGWTGELFF.

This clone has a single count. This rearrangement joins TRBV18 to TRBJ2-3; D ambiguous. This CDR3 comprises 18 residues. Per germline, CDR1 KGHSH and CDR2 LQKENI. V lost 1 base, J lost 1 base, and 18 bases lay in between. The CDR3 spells CASSPLSIGYWGTDTQYF. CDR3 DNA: TGTGCCAGCTCACCACTTTCCATCGGGTATTGGGGCACAGATACGCAGTATTTT. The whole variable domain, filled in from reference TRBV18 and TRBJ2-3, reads NAGVMQNPRHLVRRRGQEARLRCSPMKGHSHVYWYRQLPEEGLKFMVYLQKENIIDESGMPKERFSAEFPKEGPSILRIQQVVRGDSAAYFCASSPLSIGYWGTDTQYFGPGTRLTVL.

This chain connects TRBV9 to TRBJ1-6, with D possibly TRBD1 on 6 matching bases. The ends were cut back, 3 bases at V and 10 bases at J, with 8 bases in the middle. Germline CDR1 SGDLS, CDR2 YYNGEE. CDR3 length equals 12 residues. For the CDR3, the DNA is TGTGCCAGCAGCGGGGACAACTCACCCCTCCACTTT. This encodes CASSGDNSPLHF.

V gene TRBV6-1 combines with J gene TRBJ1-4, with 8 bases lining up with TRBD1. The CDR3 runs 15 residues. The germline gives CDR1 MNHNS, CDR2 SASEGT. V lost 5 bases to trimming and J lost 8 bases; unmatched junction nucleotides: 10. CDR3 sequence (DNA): TGTGCCAGCAGTATCCTAGACAGGGGCGAAGAAAAACTGTTTTTT. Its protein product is CASSILDRGEEKLFF.

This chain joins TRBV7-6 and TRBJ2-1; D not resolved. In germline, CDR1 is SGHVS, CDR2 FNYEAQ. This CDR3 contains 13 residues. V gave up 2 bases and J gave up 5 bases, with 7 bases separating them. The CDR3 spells CASSLRRNNEQFF. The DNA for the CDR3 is TGTGCCAGCAGCTTACGGCGGAACAATGAGCAGTTCTTC.

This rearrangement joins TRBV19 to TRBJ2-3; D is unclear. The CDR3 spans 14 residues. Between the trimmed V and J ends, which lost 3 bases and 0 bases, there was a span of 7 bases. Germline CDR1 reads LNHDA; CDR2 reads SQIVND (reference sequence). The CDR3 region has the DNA TGTGCCAGTAGTATTAGCAGTAGCACAGATACGCAGTATTTT. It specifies CASSISSSTDTQYF. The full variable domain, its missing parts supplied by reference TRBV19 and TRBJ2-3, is DGGITQSPKYLFRKEGQNVTLSCEQNLNHDAMYWYRQDPGQGLRLIYYSQIVNDFQKGDIAEGYSVSREKKESFPLTVTSAQKNPTAFYLCASSISSSTDTQYFGPGTRLTVL.

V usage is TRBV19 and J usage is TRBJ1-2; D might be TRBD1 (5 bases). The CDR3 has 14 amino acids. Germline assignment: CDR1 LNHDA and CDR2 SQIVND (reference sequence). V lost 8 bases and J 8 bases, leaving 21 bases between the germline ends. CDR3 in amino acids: CASSLGHRKVGYTF. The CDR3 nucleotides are TGTGCCAGTTCCCTAGGACACCGTAAAGTCGGCTACACCTTC.

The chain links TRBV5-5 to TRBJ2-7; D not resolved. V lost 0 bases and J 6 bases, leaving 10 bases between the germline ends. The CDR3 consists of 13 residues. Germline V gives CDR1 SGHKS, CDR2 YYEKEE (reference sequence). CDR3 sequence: CASSLELLREQYF. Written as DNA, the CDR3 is TGTGCCAGCAGCTTGGAGCTTTTGCGCGAGCAGTACTTC.

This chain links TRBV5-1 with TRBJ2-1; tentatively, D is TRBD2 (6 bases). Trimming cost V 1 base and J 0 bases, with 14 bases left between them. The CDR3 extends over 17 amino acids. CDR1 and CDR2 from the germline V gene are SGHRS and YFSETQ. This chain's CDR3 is CASSLNAGSGSYNEQFF. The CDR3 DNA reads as TGCGCCAGCAGCTTGAATGCCGGGAGTGGCTCCTACAATGAGCAGTTCTTC.

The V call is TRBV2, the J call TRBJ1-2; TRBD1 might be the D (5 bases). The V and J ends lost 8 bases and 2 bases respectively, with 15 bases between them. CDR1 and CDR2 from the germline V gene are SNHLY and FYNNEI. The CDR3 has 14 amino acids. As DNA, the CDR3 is TGTGCCAGCGTTGTGGCAGGGCCAAACTATGGCTACACCTTC. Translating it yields CASVVAGPNYGYTF.

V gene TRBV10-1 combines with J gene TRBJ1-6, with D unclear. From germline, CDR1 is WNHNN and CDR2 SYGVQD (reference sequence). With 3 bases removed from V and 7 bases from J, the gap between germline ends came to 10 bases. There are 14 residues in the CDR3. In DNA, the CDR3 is TGCGCCAGCAGTGACGGAGGTGGGAATTCACCCCTCCACTTT. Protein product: CASSDGGGNSPLHF.